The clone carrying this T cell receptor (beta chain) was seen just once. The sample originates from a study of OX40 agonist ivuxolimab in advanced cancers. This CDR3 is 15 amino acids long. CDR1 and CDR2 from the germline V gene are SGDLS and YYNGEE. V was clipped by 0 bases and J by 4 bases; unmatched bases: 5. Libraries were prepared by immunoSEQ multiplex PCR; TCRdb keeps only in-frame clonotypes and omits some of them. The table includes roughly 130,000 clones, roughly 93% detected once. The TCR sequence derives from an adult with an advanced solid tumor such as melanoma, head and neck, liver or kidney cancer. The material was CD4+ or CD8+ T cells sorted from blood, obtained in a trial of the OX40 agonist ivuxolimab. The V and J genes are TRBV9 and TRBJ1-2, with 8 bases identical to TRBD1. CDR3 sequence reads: CASSVGSGGTYGYTF. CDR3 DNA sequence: TGTGCCAGCAGCGTAGGGTCAGGGGGCACCTATGGCTACACCTTC.